The text below deals with one T cell receptor (beta chain). Trimming cost V 2 bases and J 1 base, with 9 bases left between them. CDR3 length equals 14 residues. Looked up from germline, CDR1 is SGHRS and CDR2 is YFSETQ. This sample was included in a study of blood T cell repertoires in COVID-19. Study at large: T cells, B-cell-depleted T cells, or PBMCs provided the cDNA or gDNA that served as material.

Original analysis: Researchers report that nucleated cell counts were estimated from reference gene primer amplification. Sequenced by immunoSEQ multiplex PCR; TCRdb stores in-frame clones only, minus some. V and J calls plus clone size are reproduced from that table; the DNA served to infer D and trimming. Here the sample spans approximately 70,000 clones, roughly 85% being singletons. Material for sequencing was peripheral blood. This clonotype was obtained from a man in his 60s with active or convalescent COVID-19. The V and J genes are TRBV5-1 and TRBJ1-2, with D unclear. CDR3 region: CASSFETFNYGYTF. The CDR3 bases are TGCGCCAGCAGCTTCGAGACATTTAACTATGGCTACACCTTC. The entire variable domain, with the rest obtained from reference TRBV5-1 and TRBJ1-2, is as follows: KAGVTQTPRYLIKTRGQQVTLSCSPISGHRSVSWYQQTPGQGLQFLFEYFSETQRNKGNFPGRFSGRQFSNSRSEMNVSTLELGDSALYLCASSFETFNYGYTFGSGTRLTVV.